The 7 T cell receptor beta chains given below trace back to one sample, sequenced in a study of cytomegalovirus exposure and HLA in healthy donors. This table comes from immunoSEQ multiplex PCR, and its TCRdb copy is limited to in-frame clones, with some not included. There are under 75,000 clones in the sample; nearly 98% occur only once, and 1.5% to 2% lies in the top ten. Sample: PBMCs. Receptors were obtained from a woman between 18 and 29 years old in good health and CMV-seropositive.

The chain employs TRBV27 and TRBJ2-1, with D perhaps matching TRBD2 (6 bases). The V end was cut by 3 bases, the J end by 4 bases, with 16 bases between. The germline V gene has CDR1 MNHEY and CDR2 SMNVEV (reference sequence). The CDR3 is 16 amino acids. The CDR3 sequence: CASSFNWGRPYNEQFF. DNA for the CDR3: TGTGCCAGCAGTTTTAATTGGGGGAGGCCATACAATGAGCAGTTCTTC.

This clone appeared once. The chain is built from TRBV18 and TRBJ2-3, with TRBD2 matching over 12 bases. The CDR3 contains 16 residues. V shed 3 bases and J 2 bases; nucleotides not matched to a gene: 3. Germline values: CDR1 KGHSH, CDR2 LQKENI. CDR3 in amino acids: CASSPPSGGVTDTQYF. DNA of the CDR3: TGTGCCAGCTCACCCCCTAGCGGGGGGGTCACAGATACGCAGTATTTT. Full variable domain (rest looked up from reference TRBV18 and TRBJ2-3): NAGVMQNPRHLVRRRGQEARLRCSPMKGHSHVYWYRQLPEEGLKFMVYLQKENIIDESGMPKERFSAEFPKEGPSILRIQQVVRGDSAAYFCASSPPSGGVTDTQYFGPGTRLTVL.

V usage is TRBV29-1 and J usage is TRBJ2-1; D uncertain. This CDR3 is 14 amino acids long. V was trimmed by 3 bases and J by 6 bases, leaving 15 bases between them. The V gene's germline CDR1 is SQVTM and CDR2 ANQGSEA. This chain's CDR3 is CSVDRRSSSNEQFF. CDR3 sequence (DNA): TGCAGCGTTGATAGGCGGAGCAGCAGCAATGAGCAGTTCTTC.

The chain couples TRBV2 to TRBJ1-1; TRBD1 matches at 9 bases. This CDR3 has 17 amino acids. Germline V gives CDR1 SNHLY, CDR2 FYNNEI. J was trimmed by 8 bases and V by 8 bases; bases with no gene match: 21. CDR3 protein: CASLPPQKQGAPAEAFF. The CDR3 DNA follows: TGTGCCAGCCTCCCCCCTCAAAAACAGGGGGCGCCCGCCGAAGCTTTCTTT. Based on the CDR3 plus reference TRBV2 and TRBJ1-1, the full variable domain is EPEVTQTPSHQVTQMGQEVILRCVPISNHLYFYWYRQILGQKVEFLVSFYNNEISEKSEIFDDQFSVERPDGSNFTLKIRSTKLEDSAMYFCASLPPQKQGAPAEAFFGQGTRLTVV.

The chain carries TRBV28 and TRBJ1-2; D remains ambiguous. Per germline, CDR1 MDHEN and CDR2 SYDVKM. The V end was cut by 3 bases, the J end by 4 bases, with 9 bases between. CDR3 length: 13 amino acids. The CDR3 DNA follows: TGTGCCAGCAGTTTGGTCAGTCTCTATGGCTACACCTTC. Protein product: CASSLVSLYGYTF.

The rearrangement uses TRBV13 and TRBJ2-1; 10 bases line up with TRBD2. J lost 4 bases, V lost 4 bases, and 4 bases had no gene match. Germline assignment: CDR1 PRHDT and CDR2 FYEKMQ (reference sequence). The CDR3 length is 15 residues. CDR3 DNA: TGTGCCAGCAGCTCGGGACTAGCGATTTACAATGAGCAGTTCTTC. This translates into CASSSGLAIYNEQFF.

The chain couples TRBV7-9 to TRBJ1-1; no firm D call. Germline V CDR1 and CDR2: SEHNR, FQNEAQ (reference sequence). The CDR3 runs 12 residues. V dropped 3 bases and J dropped 4 bases, with 6 bases sitting between them. The CDR3 DNA reads as TGTGCCAGCAGCTTTATGGCCACTGAAGCTTTCTTT. As protein: CASSFMATEAFF.